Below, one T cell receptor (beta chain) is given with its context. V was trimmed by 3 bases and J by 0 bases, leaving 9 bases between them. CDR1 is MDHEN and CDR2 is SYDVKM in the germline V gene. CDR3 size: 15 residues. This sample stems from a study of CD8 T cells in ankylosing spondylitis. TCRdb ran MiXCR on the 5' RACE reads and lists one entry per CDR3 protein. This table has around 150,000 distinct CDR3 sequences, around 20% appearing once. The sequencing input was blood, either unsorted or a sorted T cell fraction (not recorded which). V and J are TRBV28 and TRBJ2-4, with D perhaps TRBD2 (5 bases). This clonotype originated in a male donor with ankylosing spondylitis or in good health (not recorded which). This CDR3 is CASSLGRIAKNIQYF. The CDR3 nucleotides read TGTGCCAGCAGTTTGGGGAGAATAGCCAAAAACATTCAGTACTTC. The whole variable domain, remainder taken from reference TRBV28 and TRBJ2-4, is DVKVTQSSRYLVKRTGEKVFLECVQDMDHENMFWYRQDPGLGLRLIYFSYDVKMKEKGDIPEGYSVSREKKERFSLILESASTNQTSMYLCASSLGRIAKNIQYFGAGTRLSVL.